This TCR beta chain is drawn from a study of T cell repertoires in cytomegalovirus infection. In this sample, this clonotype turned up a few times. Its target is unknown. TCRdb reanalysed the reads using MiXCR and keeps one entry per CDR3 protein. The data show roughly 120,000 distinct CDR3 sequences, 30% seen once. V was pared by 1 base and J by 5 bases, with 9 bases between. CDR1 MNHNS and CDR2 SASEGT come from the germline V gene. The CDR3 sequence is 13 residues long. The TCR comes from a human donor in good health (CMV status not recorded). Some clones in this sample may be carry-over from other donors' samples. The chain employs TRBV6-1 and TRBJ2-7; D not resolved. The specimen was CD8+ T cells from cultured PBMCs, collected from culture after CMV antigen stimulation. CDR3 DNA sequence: TGTGCCAGCAGTGAAGAATATAAGGACGAGCAGTACTTC. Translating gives CASSEEYKDEQYF.